Sequencing of this T cell receptor (beta chain) was carried out in a study of blood T cells in healthy people across ages. Notes on the study in general: Long-lived and aged donors differed, with more naive CD4+ cells and higher diversity in the long-lived.

With a J-beta primer mix and a sample-barcoded 5' primer, a second PCR ran about 7 to 11 cycles. TCRdb recomputed calls from the 5' RACE reads with MiXCR, one row per CDR3 protein. The sample contains approximately 810,000 distinct CDR3 sequences, more than 25% of which appear only once. This clonotype was picked up many times. What it recognizes is unknown. The CDR3 spans 14 residues. V was shortened by 6 bases and J by 2 bases, with 12 bases between the two germline ends. Looked up from germline, CDR1 is MNHEY and CDR2 is SVGAGI. The origin of this receptor is a woman of 80 years or more in good health. Sequences were obtained from blood. The chain is built from TRBV6-5 and TRBJ2-3; maybe TRBD1 (6 bases). The CDR3 coding sequence is TGTGCCAGCAGGGGACACCTTCTCACAGATACGCAGTATTTT. Protein sequence: CASRGHLLTDTQYF.